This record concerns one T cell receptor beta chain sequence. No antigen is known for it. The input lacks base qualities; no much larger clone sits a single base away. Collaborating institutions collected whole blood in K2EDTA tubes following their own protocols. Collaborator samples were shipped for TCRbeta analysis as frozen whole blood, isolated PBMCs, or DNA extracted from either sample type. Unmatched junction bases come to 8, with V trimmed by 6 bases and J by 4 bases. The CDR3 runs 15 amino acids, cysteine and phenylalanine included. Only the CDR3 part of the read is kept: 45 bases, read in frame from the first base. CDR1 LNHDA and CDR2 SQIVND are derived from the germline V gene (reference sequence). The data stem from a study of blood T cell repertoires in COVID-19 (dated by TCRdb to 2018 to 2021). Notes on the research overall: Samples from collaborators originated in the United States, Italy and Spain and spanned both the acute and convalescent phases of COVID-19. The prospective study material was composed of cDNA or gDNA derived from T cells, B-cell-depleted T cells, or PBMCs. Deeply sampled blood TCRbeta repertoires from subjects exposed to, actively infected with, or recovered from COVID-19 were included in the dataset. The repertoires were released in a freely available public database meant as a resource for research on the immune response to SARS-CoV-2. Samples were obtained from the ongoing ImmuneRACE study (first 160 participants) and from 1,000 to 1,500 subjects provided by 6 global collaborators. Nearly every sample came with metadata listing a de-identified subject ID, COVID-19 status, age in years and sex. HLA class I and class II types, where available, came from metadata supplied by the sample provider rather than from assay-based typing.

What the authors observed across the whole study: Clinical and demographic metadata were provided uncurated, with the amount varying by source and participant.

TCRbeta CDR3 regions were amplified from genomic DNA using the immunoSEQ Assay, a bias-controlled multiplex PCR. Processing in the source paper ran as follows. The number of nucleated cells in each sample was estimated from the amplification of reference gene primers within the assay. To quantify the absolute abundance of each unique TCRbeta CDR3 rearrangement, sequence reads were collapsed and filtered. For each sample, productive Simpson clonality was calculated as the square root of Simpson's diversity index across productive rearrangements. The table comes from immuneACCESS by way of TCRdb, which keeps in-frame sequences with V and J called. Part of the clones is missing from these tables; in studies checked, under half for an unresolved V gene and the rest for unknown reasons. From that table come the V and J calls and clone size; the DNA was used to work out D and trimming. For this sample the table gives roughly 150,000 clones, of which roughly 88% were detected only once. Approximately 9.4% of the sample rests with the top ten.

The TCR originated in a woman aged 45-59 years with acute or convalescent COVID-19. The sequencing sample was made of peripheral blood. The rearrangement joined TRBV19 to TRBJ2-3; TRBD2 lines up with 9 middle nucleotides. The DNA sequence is TGTGCCAGTAGGTCACCGGGACTAGCTTCAGATACGCAGTATTTT. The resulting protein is CASRSPGLASDTQYF. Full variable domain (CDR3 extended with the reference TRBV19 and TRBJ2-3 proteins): DGGITQSPKYLFRKEGQNVTLSCEQNLNHDAMYWYRQDPGQGLRLIYYSQIVNDFQKGDIAEGYSVSREKKESFPLTVTSAQKNPTAFYLCASRSPGLASDTQYFGPGTRLTVL.